The subject of this entry is one T cell receptor (beta chain). What it recognizes is unknown. This record belongs to a study of vaccination effects on CD4 cells after COVID-19. General study points: Healthy vaccine recipients' vaccine-induced clones were almost all SARS-CoV-2 mono-reactive. Convalescent patients were scarce in the study, and it lacked early post-infection timepoints.

Sequencing was performed with immunoSEQ multiplex PCR; in TCRdb, only in-frame clones are kept and a portion is missing. The profile shows 26,000 or so clones, approximately 72% of them singletons. Before sequencing, viral peptide pools were used by the ViraFEST assay to expand antigen-specific CD4+ T cells. After roughly 9 days in culture, the CD4+ T cells were isolated. None of these healthy vaccinees had been infected with SARS-CoV-2 before vaccination. Fresh IL-2-containing medium replaced half the medium on days 3 and 7. The CDR3 length is 15 residues. Germline CDR1 reads MNHNS; CDR2 reads SASEGT. V gave up 2 bases and J gave up 3 bases; unmatched junction bases: 4.

This clonotype originated in a human donor who received a COVID-19 vaccine. Specimen: CD4+ T cells from PBMCs cultured with SARS-CoV-2 spike peptides, collected before COVID-19 vaccination. The chain couples TRBV6-1 to TRBJ2-1; TRBD2 matches at 7 bases. The CDR3 coding sequence is TGTGCCAGCAGTGAAATGCGCGGGGGCTACAATGAGCAGTTCTTC. It codes for CASSEMRGGYNEQFF.